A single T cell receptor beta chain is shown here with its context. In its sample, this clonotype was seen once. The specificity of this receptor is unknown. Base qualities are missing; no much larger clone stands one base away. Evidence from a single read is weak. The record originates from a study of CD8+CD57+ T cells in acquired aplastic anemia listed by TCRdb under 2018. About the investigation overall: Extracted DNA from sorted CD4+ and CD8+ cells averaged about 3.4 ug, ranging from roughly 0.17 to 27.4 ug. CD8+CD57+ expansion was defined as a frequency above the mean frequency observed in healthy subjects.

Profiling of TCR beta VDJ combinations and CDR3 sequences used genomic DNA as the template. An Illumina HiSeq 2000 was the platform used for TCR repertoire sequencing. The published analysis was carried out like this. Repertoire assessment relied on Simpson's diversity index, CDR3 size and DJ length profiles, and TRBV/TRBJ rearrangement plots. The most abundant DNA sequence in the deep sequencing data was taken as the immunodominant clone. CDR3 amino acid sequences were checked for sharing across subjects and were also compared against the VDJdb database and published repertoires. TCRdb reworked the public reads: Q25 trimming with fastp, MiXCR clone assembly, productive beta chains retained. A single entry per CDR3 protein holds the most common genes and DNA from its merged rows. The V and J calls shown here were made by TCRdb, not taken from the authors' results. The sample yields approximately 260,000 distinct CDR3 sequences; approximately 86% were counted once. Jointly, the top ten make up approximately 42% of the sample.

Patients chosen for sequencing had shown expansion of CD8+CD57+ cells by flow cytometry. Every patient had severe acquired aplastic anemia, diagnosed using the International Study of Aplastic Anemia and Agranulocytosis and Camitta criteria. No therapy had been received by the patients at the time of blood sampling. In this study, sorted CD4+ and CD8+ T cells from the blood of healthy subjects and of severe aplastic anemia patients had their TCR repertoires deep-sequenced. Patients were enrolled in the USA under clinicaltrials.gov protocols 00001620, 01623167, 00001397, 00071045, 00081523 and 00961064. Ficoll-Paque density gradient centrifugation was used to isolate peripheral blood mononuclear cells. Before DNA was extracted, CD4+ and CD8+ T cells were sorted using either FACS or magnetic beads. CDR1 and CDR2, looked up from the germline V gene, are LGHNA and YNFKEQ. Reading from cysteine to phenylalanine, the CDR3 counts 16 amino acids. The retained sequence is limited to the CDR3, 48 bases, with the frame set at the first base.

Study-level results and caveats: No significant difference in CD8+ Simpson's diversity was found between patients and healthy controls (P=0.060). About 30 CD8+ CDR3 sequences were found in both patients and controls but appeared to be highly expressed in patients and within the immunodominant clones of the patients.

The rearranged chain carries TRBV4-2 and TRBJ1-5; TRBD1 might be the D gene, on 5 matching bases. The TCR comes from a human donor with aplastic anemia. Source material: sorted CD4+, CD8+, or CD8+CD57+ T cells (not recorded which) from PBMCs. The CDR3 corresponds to CAFIVVRAIGNQPQHF. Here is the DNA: TGTGCTTTCATTGTAGTCAGGGCGATTGGCAATCAGCCCCAGCATTTT.